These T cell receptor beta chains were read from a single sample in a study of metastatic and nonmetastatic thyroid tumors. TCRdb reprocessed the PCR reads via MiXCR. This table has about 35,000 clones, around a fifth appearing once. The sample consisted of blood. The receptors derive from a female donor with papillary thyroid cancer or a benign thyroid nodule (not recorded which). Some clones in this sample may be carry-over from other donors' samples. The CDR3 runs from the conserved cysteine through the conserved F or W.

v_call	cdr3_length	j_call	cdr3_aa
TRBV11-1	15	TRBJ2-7	CASRVREGSSYEQYF
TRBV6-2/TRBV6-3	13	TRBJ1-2	CASTAKLIGGYTF
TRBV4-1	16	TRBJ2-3	CASSQAGTGLTDTQYF
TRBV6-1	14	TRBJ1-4	CASRQVTTNEKLFF
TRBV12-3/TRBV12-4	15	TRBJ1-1	CASSRAYGGNTEAFF
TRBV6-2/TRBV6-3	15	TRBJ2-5	CASSSLGRGTETQYF
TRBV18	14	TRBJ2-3	CASSPAGVGDTQYF
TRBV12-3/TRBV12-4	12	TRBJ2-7	CASSASGDEQYF
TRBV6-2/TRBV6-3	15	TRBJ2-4	CASREISGPGVIQYF
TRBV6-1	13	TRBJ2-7	CASSPLGRGEQYF
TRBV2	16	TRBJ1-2	CASEGYTHPYNYGYTF
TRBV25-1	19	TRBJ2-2	CASSGRLPTSRKGTGELFF
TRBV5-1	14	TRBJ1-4	CASSPTGFNEKLFF
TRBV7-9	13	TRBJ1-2	CASNSGGFYGYTF
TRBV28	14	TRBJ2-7	CASSLGMILYEQYF
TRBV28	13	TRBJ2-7	CASTLTSDYEQYF
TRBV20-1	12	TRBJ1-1	CSARRGNTEAFF
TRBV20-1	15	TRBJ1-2	CSARALVERGYGYTF
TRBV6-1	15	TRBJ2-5	CASSRDREGQETKYF
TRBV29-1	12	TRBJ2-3	CSVLTSTDTQYF
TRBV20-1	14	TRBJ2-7	CSARDGDRVVVQYF
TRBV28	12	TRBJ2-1	CASRRTLGEQFF
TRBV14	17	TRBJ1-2	CASSQEPGTGKNYGYTF
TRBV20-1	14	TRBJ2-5	CSARAGGGRETQYF
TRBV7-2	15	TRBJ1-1	CASSSNASPNTEAFF
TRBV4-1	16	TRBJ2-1	CASSQSGLAGGGGQFF
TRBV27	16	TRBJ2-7	CASSTFIRGVDDEQYF
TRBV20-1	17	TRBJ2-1	CSARRGPGAGGKNEQFF
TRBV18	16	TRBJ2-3	CASSRMAAQITDTQYF
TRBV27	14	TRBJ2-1	CASSPGLSYNEQFF
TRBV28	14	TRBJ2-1	CASIKAGGRGEQFF
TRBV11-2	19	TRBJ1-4	CASSSGYRDRRPRCEKLFF